The clone carrying this TCR beta chain was recorded once. Other DNA sequences in this specimen translate into the identical CDR3. The data stem from a study of blood T cell repertoires in COVID-19. Germline V gene data show CDR1 as MNHEY and CDR2 as SVGAGI. V lost 3 bases, J lost 0 bases, and 8 bases lay in between. This CDR3 is built from 14 residues. Source study methods: Amplification of reference gene primers was used by the study to estimate nucleated cell counts. TCRdb's table, derived via immunoSEQ multiplex PCR, lists solely in-frame clones and lacks some. That table gives V, J and clone size, and the DNA gave D and trimming. This sample has 40,000 to 60,000 clones, with 70% to 85% found just once.

J is TRBJ1-1 and V is TRBV6-5; D remains unclear. The sequenced sample consisted of peripheral blood. The receptor was isolated from a man aged 45-65 years with active COVID-19. DNA for the CDR3: TGTGCCAGCAGTTATCGAGGCATGAACACTGAAGCTTTCTTT. Protein: CASSYRGMNTEAFF.